This T cell receptor beta chain was sequenced in a study of blood T cell repertoires in COVID-19. The overall study: Samples representing acute and convalescent COVID-19 were sourced from the United States, Italy and Spain.

Trimming shortened V by 7 bases and J by 6 bases, and 7 bases separated the two germline ends. Germline CDR1 and CDR2: MNHNY and SVGAGI (reference sequence). CDR3 size: 11 residues. In the original analysis: The assay estimated nucleated cells by amplifying reference gene primers. Method: immunoSEQ multiplex PCR; TCRdb's copy keeps in-frame clones and lacks some. The DNA was the basis for D and trimming; V, J and clone size are from that table. The sample lists 130,000 or so clones; more than 85% were seen once. The TCR comes from a man in his fifties or sixties with active or convalescent COVID-19. The sequenced sample consisted of peripheral blood. The chain has TRBV6-6 and TRBJ2-1; D not certain. CDR3 nucleotides: TGTGCCAGCATGGCAGTCAATGAGCAGTTCTTC. Protein sequence: CASMAVNEQFF.